This T cell receptor (beta chain) was captured in a study of blood T cell repertoires in COVID-19 (dated by TCRdb to 2020 to 2022). For the wider study: Collaborator samples came from the United States, Italy and Spain and covered acute and convalescent phases of COVID-19. A de-identified subject ID, COVID-19 status, age in years and sex were almost always included in the sample metadata. The material from the prospective study consisted of cDNA or gDNA derived from T cells, B-cell-depleted T cells, or PBMCs. The samples were drawn from two sources: the first 160 participants of the ongoing ImmuneRACE study, and 950 to 1,500 subjects contributed by 6 global collaborators. A freely available public database, intended as a resource for researchers studying the immune response to SARS-CoV-2, is where the repertoires were released. HLA class I and class II types, where available, came from metadata supplied by the sample provider rather than from assay-based typing. Deeply sampled blood TCRbeta repertoires from subjects exposed to, actively infected with, or recovered from COVID-19 were included in the dataset. What the work shows at the level of the full study, not this receptor alone: The quantity of clinical and demographic metadata differed by source and by participant and was supplied without curation.

Participants in the prospective study were aged about 18 to 100 years, lived in over 20 United States geographic areas, and enrolled through a virtual design. Cohort assignment in the prospective study relied on participant-reported clinical history from a screening survey and a study questionnaire. Exposed participants were defined as having been in contact with someone with a PCR-confirmed or clinician-diagnosed COVID-19 case within 2 weeks of study entry. Each participant in the prospective study had whole blood, serum and a nasopharyngeal or oropharyngeal swab collected by mobile phlebotomists. Over an approximately 2-month period, participants in the prospective study had the option of providing additional blood draws and questionnaires. Before DNA extraction, prospective study blood samples were shipped either frozen or at room temperature. Worth noting for this clone: Its cognate antigen has yet to be identified. Base qualities are not recorded, but no much larger clone differs from it by a single base.

Taken from the germline V gene (reference sequence), the CDR1 and CDR2 loops are SEHNR and FQNEAQ. V and J are truncated by 5 bases and 5 bases respectively, leaving an intervening sequence of 15 bases. Measured from the cysteine to the phenylalanine, the CDR3 is 14 residues long. Just the 42-base CDR3 DNA is kept, in frame starting at base 1. The immunoSEQ Assay, a bias-controlled multiplex PCR, was used to amplify TCRbeta CDR3 regions from genomic DNA. On the study's bioinformatics: The number of nucleated cells in each sample was estimated from the amplification of reference gene primers within the assay. To quantify the absolute abundance of each unique TCRbeta CDR3 rearrangement, sequence reads were collapsed and filtered. For each sample, productive Simpson clonality was calculated by taking the square root of Simpson's diversity index across productive rearrangements. This immuneACCESS table, as held by TCRdb, lists in-frame sequences with V and J called but not all clones. Of the missing ones, under half trace to an unresolved V gene in checked studies; the others have no known cause. The DNA gave D and trimming, while V, J and clone size come from that table. Across this sample there are a few hundred thousand clones, with approximately 90% seen only once. Clones ranked in the top ten supply 0.86% of the sample.

The V and J segments used are TRBV7-9 and TRBJ1-1; 6 matching bases give a weak D call of TRBD1. Sequencing input: PBMCs or T cells enriched from blood (not recorded which). The clonotype was recovered from a woman aged 35 to 49 who had been exposed to COVID-19. The nucleotide sequence reads TGTGCCAGCAGCACACAGGGTGGAGAAACTGAAGCTTTCTTT. This yields the protein CASSTQGGETEAFF.